These 27 T cell receptor beta chains were all obtained from the same sample, sequenced in a study of blood T cells in healthy people across ages. Using a J-beta primer mix together with a sample-barcoded 5' primer, a second PCR was run for 7 to 11 cycles. In TCRdb, the 5' RACE reads were re-called with MiXCR into one record per CDR3 protein. The sample carries hundreds of thousands of distinct CDR3 sequences, about 30% recorded once. The specimen sequenced was blood. The receptors were gathered from a woman of 80 years or more in good health.

This clonotype was picked up a small number of times. The chain has TRBV20-1 and TRBJ1-4, with unresolved D. The CDR3 has 16 residues. The germline V and J ends were trimmed by 3 bases and 0 bases, with 14 bases remaining between them. Germline assignment: CDR1 DFQATT and CDR2 SNEGSKA (reference sequence). CDR3 nucleotides: TGCAGTGCTAGGGAAGGAGGCCGGACAACTAATGAAAAACTGTTTTTT. Protein product: CSAREGGRTTNEKLFF.

Worth noting for this clonotype: A much more abundant neighbour one base away suggests this may be a read error. The chain employs TRBV12-3 or TRBV12-4 and TRBJ1-4, with D hard to call. This CDR3 region has 13 residues. The CDR3 DNA reads TGTGCCAGCAGTTTAATAGGGAATGGAAAACTGTTTTTT. This sequence encodes CASSLIGNGKLFF.

This chain connects TRBV2 to TRBJ2-1, with 7 nucleotides matching TRBD2. Germline CDR1 and CDR2: SNHLY and FYNNEI. The J segment lost 13 bases and the V segment lost 3 bases, leaving 12 bases of the junction unmatched. The CDR3 length is 14 residues. The CDR3 sequence is CASSDLGGRETQFF. In DNA form, the CDR3 reads TGTGCCAGCAGTGATTTGGGGGGGAGAGAGACCCAGTTCTTC.

This clonotype was seen ten or more times. The V gene is TRBV28, the J gene TRBJ2-3; 7 bases are a match to TRBD2. V dropped 6 bases and J dropped 1; count of bases not matched to a gene: 4. The germline V gene encodes CDR1 MDHEN and CDR2 SYDVKM. The CDR3 length is 14 residues. CDR3 residues: CASRMAGGTDTQYF. The CDR3 coding sequence is TGTGCCAGCAGAATGGCGGGGGGCACAGATACGCAGTATTTT.

The sample holds many counts of this clonotype. The chain has TRBV10-2 and TRBJ2-7; no firm D call. Germline CDR1 WSHSY, CDR2 SAAADI. Trimming removed 6 bases at V and 5 bases at J, with 11 bases between. The CDR3 covers 12 residues. In DNA form, the CDR3 reads TGCGCCAGCAGCCACTGGTTTCACGAGCAGTACTTC. Residues: CASSHWFHEQYF.

There are a few counts of this clonotype. The chain joins TRBV28 to TRBJ1-1; 7 bases are a match to TRBD1. This CDR3 is 14 amino acids long. Trimming took 4 bases from V and 5 from J; bases not matched to a gene: 7. Germline-derived CDR1 and CDR2 are MDHEN and SYDVKM. CDR3 in amino acids: CASSSSQGRTEAFF. The DNA for the CDR3 is TGTGCCAGCAGTTCCTCACAGGGGAGGACTGAAGCTTTCTTT. The complete variable domain, with remaining parts taken from reference TRBV28 and TRBJ1-1, reads DVKVTQSSRYLVKRTGEKVFLECVQDMDHENMFWYRQDPGLGLRLIYFSYDVKMKEKGDIPEGYSVSREKKERFSLILESASTNQTSMYLCASSSSQGRTEAFFGQGTRLTVV.

The chain employs TRBV28 and TRBJ1-5, with D hard to call. Looked up from germline, CDR1 is MDHEN and CDR2 is SYDVKM. The CDR3 has 14 amino acids. Trimming took 2 bases from V and 7 from J, leaving 12 bases between them. The CDR3 nucleotides read TGTGCCAGCAGTTTAATGAGAGGTAGGCAGCCCCAGCATTTT. Translation gives CASSLMRGRQPQHF.

This clonotype has ten or more counts. J is TRBJ2-7 and V is TRBV15, with 9 bases lining up with TRBD2. The CDR3 runs 14 residues. CDR1 is LNHNV, CDR2 YYDKDF, per germline (reference sequence). Trimming took 6 bases from V and 4 from J; bases not matched to a gene: 7. This CDR3 is CATSPGLASYEQYF. CDR3 DNA sequence: TGTGCCACCAGTCCAGGACTAGCGTCATACGAGCAGTACTTC.

The chain is built from TRBV5-1 and TRBJ2-4; 7 bases match TRBD1. CDR1 and CDR2 from the germline V gene are SGHRS and YFSETQ. This CDR3 contains 14 residues. J was trimmed by 13 bases and V by 3 bases; bases with no gene match: 13. The CDR3 DNA sequence: TGCGCCAGCAGCTGGAATACAGGGGTCGATGAGCAGTACTTC. Encoded protein: CASSWNTGVDEQYF.

This clonotype was observed at least ten times. The gene calls are TRBV9 and TRBJ2-7, with D possibly matching TRBD1 (6 bases). The length of the CDR3 is 16 residues. V was clipped by 0 bases and J by 5 bases, with 18 bases between them. Germline CDR1 and CDR2: SGDLS and YYNGEE. The CDR3 sequence is CASSVGALDSFDEQYF. The CDR3 DNA follows: TGTGCCAGCAGCGTAGGTGCCTTGGACAGCTTCGACGAGCAGTACTTC.

In the case of this clonotype: This clone may be a read error of a much larger clone one base away. The rearrangement uses TRBV18 and TRBJ2-3; 10 bases fit TRBD2. Per the germline V gene, CDR1 is KGHSH and CDR2 is LQKENI. There are 18 residues in the CDR3. The CDR3 DNA sequence: TGTACCAGCTCACCGCTGCCCAGCGGGGGGGCCCGAGGAGATACGCAGTATTTT. Encoded protein: CTSSPLPSGGARGDTQYF.

This clonotype was counted at least ten times. The chain links TRBV18 to TRBJ2-1; D is perhaps TRBD2 (6 bases). Germline V gene sequence: CDR1 KGHSH, CDR2 LQKENI. The ends were cut back, 4 bases at V and 3 bases at J, with 19 bases in the middle. The CDR3 has 17 residues. The CDR3 DNA follows: TGTGCCAGCTCACGCAGAGGCCGGACGGAGGGCTACAATGAGCAGTTCTTC. Its translation is CASSRRGRTEGYNEQFF.

The table lists this clonotype with a few counts. The CDR3 is CASSLAHQKAQHF. CDR3 DNA sequence: TGTGCCAGCAGTTTAGCGCATCAGAAGGCCCAGCATTTT. This chain uses TRBV12-3 or TRBV12-4 with TRBJ1-5; no definite D call. The V gene lost 0 bases and the J gene lost 11 bases, with 11 bases spanning the gap. There are 13 residues in the CDR3.

This clonotype turned up a few times. A read error may be the cause here, since a much bigger clone is one base away. The CDR3 nucleotides are TGCAGCGTTGTCTCTGGGGCCAACGTCCGGACTTTC. Its translation is CSVVSGANVRTF. The chain has TRBV29-1 and TRBJ2-6; tentatively, D is TRBD1 (5 bases). CDR1 and CDR2 (germline): SQVTM, ANQGSEA. This CDR3 is built from 12 residues.

This chain uses TRBV5-6 with TRBJ1-3, with no clear D. V lost 1 base and J 0 bases, leaving 8 bases between the germline ends. This CDR3 region has 15 residues. CDR1 is SGHDT and CDR2 is YYEEEE in the germline V gene. DNA of the CDR3: TGTGCCAGCAGCTTGCGGGGATACTCTGGAAACACCATATATTTT. This translates into CASSLRGYSGNTIYF. Together with reference TRBV5-6 and TRBJ1-3, the CDR3 gives the full variable domain: DAGVTQSPTHLIKTRGQQVTLRCSPKSGHDTVSWYQQALGQGPQFIFQYYEEEERQRGNFPDRFSGHQFPNYSSELNVNALLLGDSALYLCASSLRGYSGNTIYFGEGSWLTVV.

Many counts were recorded for this clonotype. This chain joins TRBV20-1 and TRBJ2-7; 12 positions match TRBD2. This CDR3 region has 15 residues. The J segment lost 7 bases and the V segment lost 1 base, leaving 8 bases of the junction unmatched. CDR1 and CDR2 from the germline V gene are DFQATT and SNEGSKA (reference sequence). CDR3 DNA: TGCAGTGCTAGAGTTGCTAGCGGGGGGGCTAGGGAGCAGTACTTC. This encodes CSARVASGGAREQYF.

In this sample, this clonotype turned up many times. The chain combines TRBV15 with TRBJ2-7; D is unclear. The germline V and J ends were trimmed by 2 bases and 4 bases, with 6 bases remaining between them. Looked up from germline, CDR1 is LNHNV and CDR2 is YYDKDF (reference sequence). The CDR3 contains 12 residues. Here the CDR3 DNA reads TGTGCCACCAGCAGACGTATATACGAGCAGTACTTC. This translates into CATSRRIYEQYF.

DNA for the CDR3: TGCAGTGCTAGGGGGGGCGGGACAGGGAATTCACCCCTCCACTTT. This sequence encodes CSARGGGTGNSPLHF. The chain employs TRBV20-1 and TRBJ1-6; 9 bases agree with TRBD1. From germline, CDR1 is DFQATT and CDR2 SNEGSKA (reference sequence). V lost 3 bases, J lost 7 bases, and 7 bases stayed unmatched. The CDR3 length is 15 residues.

The chain combines TRBV20-1 with TRBJ2-3; D gene unclear. Germline CDR1 is DFQATT and CDR2 is SNEGSKA (reference sequence). The CDR3 has 13 residues. V lost 5 bases and J lost 2, with 11 bases in between. DNA for the CDR3: TGCAGTGCTCGCCGCAGCGACACAGATACGCAGTATTTT. Amino acids: CSARRSDTDTQYF.

In this sample, this clonotype turned up a few times. This chain connects TRBV18 to TRBJ2-1; D uncertain. The CDR3 is 14 residues long. V was trimmed by 7 bases and J by 0 bases, leaving 10 bases between them. From germline, CDR1 is KGHSH and CDR2 LQKENI. CDR3 DNA: TGTGCCAGCTTTCTGGGCTCCTCCTACAATGAGCAGTTCTTC. Translating it yields CASFLGSSYNEQFF.

The chain joins TRBV7-2 to TRBJ2-5; D gene unclear. V was cut by 2 bases and J by 1 base, with 17 bases left in between. The CDR3 is 17 residues long. Germline CDR1 and CDR2: SGHTA and FQGNSA. The CDR3, as DNA: TGTGCCAGCAGCTTAAGCAGTTCCGCGAGTTTCCAAGAGACCCAGTACTTC. Amino acids: CASSLSSSASFQETQYF.

V and J are TRBV10-2 and TRBJ2-2; 7 bases fit TRBD2. CDR3 length equals 14 residues. Germline V gene sequence: CDR1 WSHSY, CDR2 SAAADI. The V segment lost 4 bases and the J segment 5 bases; nucleotides outside the gene matches: 4. For the CDR3, the DNA is TGCGCCAGCAGTGTGGGAGGGGAAACCGGGGAGCTGTTTTTT. It translates to CASSVGGETGELFF.

This clonotype was recorded at least ten times. This chain connects TRBV4-1 to TRBJ2-1; TRBD1 matches at 7 bases. This CDR3 spans 16 amino acids. Losses at the gene ends were 0 bases for V and 4 bases for J; bases not matched to a gene: 6. Looked up from germline, CDR1 is MGHRA and CDR2 is YSYEKL. Here the CDR3 DNA reads TGCGCCAGCAGCCAAGAGTATGGGACAGCTTACAATGAGCAGTTCTTC. Encoded protein: CASSQEYGTAYNEQFF.

This clonotype was observed once. This may arise from a read error, as a much more abundant clone is one base away. J is TRBJ2-1 and V is TRBV2, with D unclear. The CDR3 has 13 residues. Looked up from germline, CDR1 is SNHLY and CDR2 is FYNNEI. Deletions cut 6 bases from V and 13 bases from J, with 19 bases between. The CDR3 sequence: CASSTNPGETQFF. In DNA form, the CDR3 reads TGTGCCAGCAGCACTAATCCAGGAGAGACCCAGTTCTTC.

This clonotype was counted many times. The chain couples TRBV25-1 to TRBJ1-6; no firm D call. The CDR3 has 13 amino acids. Germline CDR1 MGHDK, CDR2 SYGVNS. V lost 7 bases, J lost 7 bases, and 11 bases lay in between. This chain's CDR3 is CASTTVLNSPLHF. Here the CDR3 DNA reads TGTGCCAGCACTACGGTCCTGAATTCACCCCTCCACTTT.

About this clonotype itself: Given a much more abundant clone one base away, this may be a read error. V gene TRBV6-6 combines with J gene TRBJ2-5; 7 nucleotides align to TRBD2. J gave up 1 base and V 8 bases, and 7 bases lay outside the gene matches. The germline gives CDR1 MNHNY, CDR2 SVGAGI (reference sequence). The length of the CDR3 is 14 residues. CDR3: CASGPGGIQETQYF. The CDR3 region has the DNA TGTGCCAGCGGCCCCGGGGGGATCCAAGAGACCCAGTACTTC.

This clonotype was counted only a few times. This chain links TRBV7-3 with TRBJ2-5; TRBD1 agrees at 9 bases. TRBJ2-7 explains the end of the DNA better; the J call may be wrong. CDR3 length equals 14 residues. CDR1 SGHTA and CDR2 FQGTGA come from the germline V gene. CDR3 in amino acids: CASSRDRGENEQYF. Here the CDR3 DNA reads TGTGCCAGCAGCCGCGACAGGGGGGAGAACGAGCAGTACTTC.